The 27 T cell receptor beta chains in this list originate from one sample, sequenced in a study of blood T cells in healthy people across ages. Using a J-beta primer mix together with a sample-barcoded 5' primer, a second PCR was run for roughly 6 to 11 cycles. One entry per CDR3 protein results from TCRdb running MiXCR on the 5' RACE reads. The data hold over 550,000 distinct CDR3 sequences, with around 31% observed a single time. The sequenced sample consisted of blood. The receptors derive from a woman aged 80 or over in good health.

A note on this clonotype: With a much larger clone just one base away, this may be a read error. This rearrangement joins TRBV7-3 to TRBJ1-2; D is ambiguous. This CDR3 spans 13 amino acids. Germline V gene sequence: CDR1 SGHTA, CDR2 FQGTGA. The CDR3 DNA reads as TGTGCCGGCAGCTTAAATCCAAACTATGGCTACACCTTC. Its translation: CAGSLNPNYGYTF.

This clonotype has a count of ten or more. The rearrangement joins TRBV18 to TRBJ1-2; TRBD1 matches at 10 bases. This CDR3 spans 16 amino acids. V lost 4 bases and J lost 3; bases outside the gene matches: 8. CDR1 and CDR2 from the germline V gene are KGHSH and LQKENI. The chain's CDR3 is CASSLPGTGEYYGYTF. The CDR3, as DNA: TGTGCCAGCTCACTGCCGGGGACAGGGGAATACTATGGCTACACCTTC.

The chain is built from TRBV6-5 and TRBJ2-1; D is ambiguous. The V end lost 8 bases, the J end lost 0 bases, and 8 bases lay between the germline ends. Germline V CDR1 and CDR2: MNHEY, SVGAGI. This CDR3 spans 13 amino acids. The CDR3 coding sequence is TGTGCCAGCTCTGCCCTCTCCTACAATGAGCAGTTCTTC. Its protein is CASSALSYNEQFF.

Many counts were recorded for this clonotype. The rearrangement links TRBV3-1 to TRBJ2-4; 12 nucleotides align to TRBD2. Losses at the gene ends were 3 bases for V and 1 base for J; bases not matched to a gene: 1. Germline V CDR1 and CDR2: LGHDT, YNNKEL (reference sequence). This CDR3 comprises 16 residues. The CDR3 DNA reads TGTGCCAGCAGCCATGGGACTAGCGGGGCCAAAAACATTCAGTACTTC. It translates to CASSHGTSGAKNIQYF. The variable domain in full, completed from reference TRBV3-1 and TRBJ2-4, reads DTAVSQTPKYLVTQMGNDKSIKCEQNLGHDTMYWYKQDSKKFLKIMFSYNNKELIINETVPNRFSPKSPDKAHLNLHINSLELGDSAVYFCASSHGTSGAKNIQYFGAGTRLSVL.

This clonotype came up many times. The chain couples TRBV6-5 to TRBJ2-3; the D call may be TRBD1 or TRBD2 (5 bases each). CDR1 is MNHEY and CDR2 is SVGAGI in the germline V gene. The V end lost 0 bases, the J end lost 0 bases, and 10 bases lay between the germline ends. The CDR3 has 16 residues. As DNA, the CDR3 is TGTGCCAGCAGTTACTCCAAGGGACGGAGCACAGATACGCAGTATTTT. The encoded protein is CASSYSKGRSTDTQYF.

This clonotype was counted at least ten times. V usage is TRBV7-2 and J usage is TRBJ2-1; 8 bases line up with TRBD2. V trimming: 0 bases; J trimming: 5 bases; junction bases outside the gene matches: 9. CDR3 length: 17 amino acids. Per germline, CDR1 SGHTA and CDR2 FQGNSA. The CDR3 DNA follows: TGTGCCAGCAGCTTAGCTAGTGGGGGAGCGGGGGACAATGAGCAGTTCTTC. Its protein is CASSLASGGAGDNEQFF.

In its sample, this clonotype was seen many times. The chain combines TRBV29-1 with TRBJ1-2; no clear D. The germline V gene has CDR1 SQVTM and CDR2 ANQGSEA. Trimming pared 0 bases from V and 6 bases from J, leaving 14 bases between. This CDR3 spans 14 amino acids. DNA for the CDR3: TGCAGCGTTGAAGATCCCGCCCGTTATAATGGCTACACCTTC. This gives the protein CSVEDPARYNGYTF.

In regard to this clonotype: A much larger clone sits a single nucleotide away, making a read error possible. The chain uses TRBV6-2 or TRBV6-3 and TRBJ2-6, with TRBD2 matching over 7 bases. This CDR3 is built from 15 residues. Germline V CDR1 and CDR2: MNHEY, SVGEGT. The CDR3 DNA sequence: TGTGCCAGCAGTCAGCGGGGTACTGGGGCCAACGTCCGGACTTTC. Its translation is CASSQRGTGANVRTF.

The chain combines TRBV6-5 with TRBJ1-6, with 9 bases fitting TRBD1. CDR3 size: 16 residues. Germline V CDR1 and CDR2: MNHEY, SVGAGI. V lost 6 bases and J lost 8; bases outside the gene matches: 11. The DNA for the CDR3 is TGTGCCAGCAGCCGAACAGGGGGCGAGGTTGATTCACCCCTCCACTTT. Amino acids: CASSRTGGEVDSPLHF.

This clonotype was detected a few times. This chain joins TRBV27 and TRBJ2-3; 10 bases match TRBD2. From germline, CDR1 is MNHEY and CDR2 SMNVEV (reference sequence). The CDR3 spans 16 residues. The V and J ends lost 6 bases and 2 bases, in that order; junction bases with no gene match: 8. CDR3 in DNA: TGTGCCAGCAGCTTGGAGCTAGCGGGGGACACAGATACGCAGTATTTT. It encodes CASSLELAGDTDTQYF.

The sample holds a few counts of this clonotype. The chain recombines TRBV5-4 with TRBJ2-1; D is uncertain. The germline V gene has CDR1 SGHNT and CDR2 YYREEE (reference sequence). The CDR3 is 12 amino acids. V shed 5 bases and J shed 13 bases, with 16 bases lying between them. The CDR3 bases are TGTGCCAGCAGACGAAGCGAGGAGACCCAGTTCTTC. Translating it yields CASRRSEETQFF.

The chain links TRBV7-8 to TRBJ1-1, with D perhaps matching TRBD1 (5 bases). The V gene lost 3 bases and the J gene lost 0 bases, with 8 bases spanning the gap. Germline V gene lookup returns CDR1 SGHVS and CDR2 FQNEAQ. The CDR3 has 14 residues. CDR3 region: CASSFSGLNTEAFF. The CDR3 DNA reads TGTGCCAGCAGCTTCTCAGGGCTGAACACTGAAGCTTTCTTT.

On this clonotype itself: A much larger clone sits a single nucleotide away, making a read error possible. This chain uses TRBV5-1 with TRBJ1-2; D remains ambiguous. This CDR3 region has 13 residues. Germline CDR1 and CDR2: SGHRS and YFSETQ. In nucleotides, the CDR3 is TGCGCCAGCAGCTTGGAGACCCTCTATGGCCACACCTTC. This codes for CASSLETLYGHTF.

This clonotype was seen ten or more times. This rearrangement joins TRBV5-1 to TRBJ2-3; 11 nucleotides line up with TRBD2. Germline-derived CDR1 and CDR2 are SGHRS and YFSETQ. The CDR3 has 15 amino acids. V was clipped by 3 bases and J by 4 bases; unmatched bases: 4. CDR3 sequence (DNA): TGCGCCAGCAGCTGGGGACTAGCGGACTCAGATACGCAGTATTTT. This encodes CASSWGLADSDTQYF.

Ten or more counts support this clonotype. The J gene is TRBJ1-4, the V gene TRBV20-1; D ambiguous. The CDR3 consists of 12 residues. The ends were cut back, 6 bases at V and 0 bases at J, with 5 bases in the middle. Germline values: CDR1 DFQATT, CDR2 SNEGSKA (reference sequence). The CDR3 DNA reads TGCAGTGCACTCGCAACTAATGAAAAACTGTTTTTT. Translation gives CSALATNEKLFF.

Concerning this clonotype itself: A much larger clone differs from this one at a single base, so this may be a read error. V is TRBV12-3 or TRBV12-4 and J is TRBJ2-1; a possible D gene is TRBD1 (6 bases). The CDR3 is made up of 14 amino acids. CDR3 protein: CASSLETGYNEQLF. In nucleotides, the CDR3 is TGTGCCAGCAGTTTAGAAACAGGGTACAATGAGCAGCTCTTC.

This clonotype has more than one count but fewer than ten. Given a much more abundant clone one base away, this may be a read error. This sequence joins TRBV5-4 and TRBJ2-1; TRBD2 agrees at 9 bases. Germline CDR1 reads SGHNT; CDR2 reads YYREEE (reference sequence). This CDR3 comprises 15 residues. V dropped 3 bases and J dropped 3; count of bases not matched to a gene: 4. Written as DNA, the CDR3 is TGTGCCAGCAGCTGGGCGGGGGGGGGCTACAATGAGCAGTTCTTC. Protein sequence: CASSWAGGGYNEQFF. Based on the CDR3 plus reference TRBV5-4 and TRBJ2-1, the full variable domain is ETGVTQSPTHLIKTRGQQVTLRCSSQSGHNTVSWYQQALGQGPQFIFQYYREEENGRGNFPPRFSGLQFPNYSSELNVNALELDDSALYLCASSWAGGGYNEQFFGPGTRLTVL.

This clonotype has a count of ten or more. The chain couples TRBV7-9 to TRBJ2-5; 9 bases align to TRBD1. Germline values: CDR1 SEHNR, CDR2 FQNEAQ (reference sequence). Trimming took 4 bases from V and 6 from J; bases not matched to a gene: 12. This CDR3 contains 16 residues. The CDR3 sequence: CASSSRTGEAKKTQYF. DNA for the CDR3: TGTGCCAGCAGCTCTCGGACAGGGGAGGCAAAAAAGACCCAGTACTTC.

The table lists this clonotype with a few counts. A much larger clone is a single base away; this may be a read error. The CDR3, as DNA: TGTGCCAGCAGGGGGATAGCTGAGCAGTACTTC. This encodes CASRGIAEQYF. This chain links TRBV6-2 or TRBV6-3 with TRBJ2-7; D gene uncertain. CDR3 length: 11 amino acids. The V end lost 6 bases, the J end lost 7 bases, and 10 bases lay between the germline ends. Germline-derived CDR1 and CDR2 are MNHEY and SVGEGT.

This clonotype appeared many times. The chain recombines TRBV27 with TRBJ2-7; no reliable D call. This CDR3 is 13 amino acids long. Germline V lookup: CDR1 MNHEY, CDR2 SMNVEV (reference sequence). V was trimmed by 0 bases and J by 10 bases, leaving 13 bases between them. The CDR3 loop reads CASSLSGMGIQYF. CDR3 sequence (DNA): TGTGCCAGCAGTTTATCTGGTATGGGGATACAGTACTTC.

This clonotype was observed at least ten times. Here the CDR3 DNA reads TGTGCCAGCAGTCCTGACCCGGGACTAGCGGGGGGGATCTCCTACAATGAGCAGTTCTTC. Translation gives CASSPDPGLAGGISYNEQFF. The chain recombines TRBV6-1 with TRBJ2-1; TRBD2 matches 16 bases. V shed 5 bases and J 0 bases; nucleotides not matched to a gene: 10. Germline CDR1 reads MNHNS; CDR2 reads SASEGT. The CDR3 has 20 residues.

This clonotype has just a few counts. Given a much more abundant clone one base away, this may be a read error. The chain is built from TRBV20-1 and TRBJ2-1; possible D gene TRBD1, 6 bases. Germline values: CDR1 DFQATT, CDR2 SNEGSKA (reference sequence). CDR3 length equals 13 residues. V lost 6 bases to trimming and J lost 10 bases, with 19 bases between them. The CDR3 nucleotides are TGCAGTGCCAACAGGGACCGAACCTACGAGCAGTTCTTC. Protein sequence: CSANRDRTYEQFF.

The chain has TRBV9 and TRBJ2-3; D perhaps matches TRBD2 (5 bases). The CDR3 is 15 residues long. V lost 1 base and J lost 8, with 17 bases in between. Germline CDR1 SGDLS, CDR2 YYNGEE. The CDR3 sequence is CASSVQSSGAGTQYF. CDR3 DNA sequence: TGTGCCAGCAGCGTACAGTCCAGCGGTGCAGGTACGCAGTATTTT.

This clonotype was recorded many times. The junction departs from germline at one end; a sequencing error may be responsible. The rearrangement joins TRBV7-2 to TRBJ1-1; no firm D call. This CDR3 region has 14 residues. The germline V gene has CDR1 SGHTA and CDR2 FQGNSA. The CDR3 here is CASSLASGNTEAFF. CDR3 nucleotide sequence: TGCGCCAGCAGCTTGGCGTCAGGGAACACTGAAGCTTTCTTT.

This clonotype was picked up a small number of times. This chain connects TRBV25-1 to TRBJ1-1; D gene uncertain. Germline CDR1 is MGHDK and CDR2 is SYGVNS. This CDR3 comprises 14 residues. Between the trimmed V and J ends, which lost 1 base and 0 bases, there was a span of 6 bases. CDR3 in amino acids: CASSESIMNTEAFF. The CDR3 DNA is TGTGCCAGCAGTGAATCCATCATGAACACTGAAGCTTTCTTT. The full variable domain, in which reference TRBV25-1 and TRBJ1-1 provide the parts outside the CDR3, is EADIYQTPRYLVIGTGKKITLECSQTMGHDKMYWYQQDPGMELHLIHYSYGVNSTEKGDLSSESTVSRIRTEHFPLTLESARPSHTSQYLCASSESIMNTEAFFGQGTRLTVV.

This clonotype was observed at least ten times. The rearrangement joins TRBV28 to TRBJ1-5; D call uncertain. Trimming cost V 9 bases and J 2 bases, with 8 bases left between them. CDR3 length: 12 amino acids. Germline CDR1 is MDHEN and CDR2 is SYDVKM. CDR3 in DNA: TGTGCCAGTCAAGCGGGCAATCAGCCCCAGCATTTT. Translating it yields CASQAGNQPQHF. Looking up the rest from reference TRBV28 and TRBJ1-5 gives the full variable domain: DVKVTQSSRYLVKRTGEKVFLECVQDMDHENMFWYRQDPGLGLRLIYFSYDVKMKEKGDIPEGYSVSREKKERFSLILESASTNQTSMYLCASQAGNQPQHFGDGTRLSIL.

This clonotype was counted at least ten times. The V call is TRBV4-2, the J call TRBJ1-1; TRBD1 might be the D (6 bases). CDR1 LGHNA and CDR2 YNFKEQ come from the germline V gene. V lost 5 bases and J 1 base, leaving 11 bases between the germline ends. This CDR3 is built from 14 residues. The CDR3 DNA reads TGTGCCAGCAGCGCCCTGACAGGGAACACTGAAGCTTTCTTT. It codes for CASSALTGNTEAFF.